What follows describes a single T cell receptor (beta chain). Its antigen is not identified. This specimen comes from a study of CD8 T cells in Susac syndrome. Study-wide results and limits: CD4+ repertoires of Susac syndrome patients lacked detectable clonal expansion.

Germline V CDR1 and CDR2: SGHVS, FQNEAQ. This CDR3 contains 16 residues. V was pared by 1 base and J by 1 base, with 11 bases between. When the RNA was reverse transcribed, random hexamers were used with an input of about 0.5 to 1 ug. From the immunoSEQ multiplex PCR reads, TCRdb called clonotypes with MiXCR, one entry per CDR3 protein. This table holds some 77,000 distinct CDR3 sequences, 90% to 95% found once. The sequencing input was CD4+ T cells from PBMCs. The clonotype was recovered from a human donor with Susac syndrome. V gene TRBV7-8 combines with J gene TRBJ2-4, with a weak D call TRBD2 (6 bases). The CDR3 region has the DNA TGTGCCAGCAGCTTAGGCGGGACGGGTGCCAAAAACATTCAGTACTTC. It is translated as CASSLGGTGAKNIQYF.